This T cell receptor (beta chain) is drawn from a study of cytomegalovirus exposure and HLA in healthy donors (dated by TCRdb to about 2017). At the level of the whole study: In an earlier analysis of about 560 of the donors, 276 Gb of sequence data and approximately 100 million unique TCR beta sequences from about 190 million T cells were reported. Every discovery cohort repertoire had been produced on one sequencing platform. The genetic ancestry cluster associated with self-reported Caucasian donors included 81% of the 300 to 400 genotyped donors. Besides the first cohort of roughly 640 subjects, a separate validation cohort made up of around 120 different subjects was used. To decide whether each TCR beta V gene segment behaved as functional or pseudogenic, an earlier analysis of some 540 of the donors relied on high-throughput TCR beta sequencing. In a later analysis, previously published TCR beta repertoires from 600 to 850 donors were re-analyzed and high-resolution HLA genotyping was added so that TCR occurrence patterns could be studied. The study combined high-throughput TCR immunosequencing, statistical association of individual TCRs with disease status, and machine learning to predict cytomegalovirus infection status. Donor age, sex, ethnicity and CMV serostatus were compiled alongside the repertoire data. In a later genetic analysis, genome-wide SNP genotypes for about 55% of the 666 donors were used, and that subset was treated as a discovery cohort. The T cell repertoires of 670 or so subjects were profiled by immunosequencing and related to cytomegalovirus serostatus. Both class I and class II loci were covered by HLA typing, at four-digit resolution. The aim of the study was to test whether cataloging public T cell receptors could identify signatures of past pathogen exposure. Because of strong linkage in the cohort, four to six DR-DQ haplotypes were treated as single units for association and clustering. The later analysis used no new phenotypic data to find candidate immune exposures, relying instead on TCR beta sequences and their occurrence across donors. Typing coverage varied by locus: about 620-630 donors for A, B, C, DRB1 and DQB1; approximately 500 for DQA1; about 590 for DPA1; roughly 450 for DPB1. An early release covering roughly 640 HLA-typed donors comprised roughly 300 gigabases of sequencing data and 85 million or so unique TCR sequences. Among several hundred genotyped donors of the cohort, an average of approximately 240,000 unique TCR beta nucleotide sequences was sequenced per donor, of which about 20% were non-productive.

The library was generated by the immunoSEQ multiplex PCR assay. For the multiplex PCR, a mixture combining 60 forward primers for TCR Vbeta segments and 13 reverse primers for TCR Jbeta segments was used. Amplification of the CDR3 region of rearranged TCR beta genes was performed with a multiplex PCR assay on genomic DNA. Amplified TCR beta libraries were sequenced as 87-base-pair reads on the Illumina HiSeq System. For the original study's pipeline: In a later analysis, tens of millions of unique TCR beta chains were counted across the 650 to 750 repertoires, and roughly 11 million of these chains were shared by at least two donors. To remove PCR and sequencing errors, raw reads were error-corrected and collapsed into unique sequences using a nearest-neighbor algorithm that merged closely related sequences. CDR3 sequences were aligned to IMGT reference sequences to assign V, D and J gene segments. For a sequence to be retained, a match of at least six nucleotides was required to both a V gene segment and a J gene segment. A rearrangement counted as productive if the CDR3 had no stop codons and remained in frame with V and J, and every other rearrangement counted as non-productive. Following IMGT convention, CDR3 was defined as the stretch from the second conserved V-encoded cysteine up to the conserved J-encoded phenylalanine. The earlier analysis of roughly 590 of the donors excluded sequences that lacked an unambiguous match to a single V gene segment. In an earlier analysis of almost 600 of the donors, a V segment was called functional when productive rearrangements were above 56.7%, and segregating when the standard deviation between donors exceeded 5%. A statistical classification framework was built for diagnosing cytomegalovirus status from the catalog of TCR beta chain sequences. V and J gene assignment, in a later analysis, came from comparing TCR nucleotide sequences with IMGT/GENE-DB human TR gene sequences. In a later analysis, CDR3 sequences and most-parsimonious VDJ recombination scenarios were assigned using the TCRdist pipeline. In a later analysis, each TCR beta chain was defined by its CDR3 amino acid sequence together with its V-gene family, and reads lacking a unique V-gene family were excluded. A later analysis removed roughly 590 highly shared, low-generation-probability nucleotide sequences to deal with suspected cross-contamination and a sequencing artifact. For each public chain, a later analysis derived a clonal expansion index from normalized ranks of inferred template counts within each repertoire. A later analysis computed generation probabilities with a VDJ recombination model fitted to out-of-frame rearrangements, and checked the results against IGoR. In a later analysis, hypergeometric tests were used to score TCR-TCR, TCR-HLA and TCR-CMV co-occurrence, with a repertoire-size bias correction applied to TCR pairs. To estimate false discovery rates, a later analysis permuted the HLA or CMV assignments 20 times. In a later analysis, co-occurring TCRs were grouped using DBSCAN, with TCRdist sequence similarity added in when clustering inside HLA-allele-positive subsets. Repertoires with fewer than 30,000 or more than 120,000 public chains, plus five repertoires with anomalous nucleotide sharing, were excluded from co-occurrence clustering. As stored in TCRdb, this immuneACCESS dataset retains in-frame rearrangements with V and J assigned. A fraction of the clones does not appear; measured against another copy, unresolved V genes explain less than half of the discrepancy, and the remainder lacks a known reason. That table furnishes V, J and clone size, whereas the DNA furnished D and trimming. Counted in this sample were around 150,000 clones; about 84% of them appeared once. The top ten clonotypes cover about 3.4% of the sample.

CDR1 and CDR2 were assigned from the germline V gene as MGHDK and SYGVNS. V and J are trimmed by 2 bases and 8 bases, and the gene matches miss 9 bases of the junction. The CDR3 numbers 15 residues from cysteine through phenylalanine. The DNA shown is the 45-base CDR3, in frame from base 1. As concerns this clone: Its antigen has not been determined. Base qualities are not provided; no much larger clone lies one nucleotide away.

The cohort consisted of 600 to 750 healthy bone marrow donors. At the time of sampling, every cohort member was nominally healthy, though immune exposures that went unrecorded were likely present. The donor tested CMV seronegative, placing the donor among the 350 to 400 seronegative members of the cohort. Each donor provided a peripheral blood sample, and peripheral blood mononuclear cells were used for TCR beta sequencing. The Qiagen DNeasy Blood Extraction Kit was used to extract genomic DNA from the blood cell samples. Findings and caveats that apply to the study as a whole: In a later analysis, HLA-associated TCR beta chains were found to be more clonally expanded and to have lower generation probabilities than equally common non-associated chains. Strong co-occurrence of HLA alleles, especially DR and DQ, made assigning TCR associations to individual alleles difficult. A further reported finding was that TCR beta sequences accurately predicted the HLA-A and HLA-B alleles for most subjects in the first cohort. Because HLA typing was missing for some donors at each locus, association tests included only the typed subset. In an earlier analysis of about 540 of the donors, most TCR beta V segments were observed in productive rearrangements about 87% or about 30% of the time, broadly matching IMGT annotations. While some public TCRs were present in many individuals, most TCR sequences turned up only very rarely across donors. Around 16 rarely observed V segments, including chromosome 9 orphons, were excluded from the earlier analysis of some 590 of the donors because counts were too low. According to a later genetic analysis, donors in an Asian-associated ancestry cluster had fewer N-insertions in productive TCRs than the roughly 670-donor mean. The authors suggested that the approach could potentially be generalized to other disease states and immunological phenotypes. The study listed 150 to 200 TCR beta chains as associated with cytomegalovirus. Sequencing depth was assumed to be roughly uniform across donors in the presence/absence analyses, though that assumption may not hold. According to a later analysis, parvovirus B19, influenza, CMV and Epstein-Barr virus appeared linked to several top co-occurrence clusters. A later analysis found that TCR association rates varied across HLA loci, with DRB1 alleles showing the most associated TCRs and HLA-C alleles the fewest. In a later analysis, more than 15,000 TCR beta sequences were associated with specific HLA alleles at a false discovery rate of 0.05. A later genetic analysis associated a missense DCLRE1C variant with V-gene and J-gene trimming of TCR beta chains, and an independent cohort replicated the association. In vitro tests confirmed that three of the cytomegalovirus-associated TCR beta chains recognize cytomegalovirus antigens. Because the 87-base-pair reads could not distinguish some IMGT-functional V segments, including TRBV6-2 and TRBV6-3, those segments were excluded. The only immune exposure information available for the cohort was CMV serostatus. The sequencing pipeline was judged likely to have produced a cluster of highly shared sequence variants as a technical artifact. Most CMV-associated TCR beta chains appeared to be HLA-restricted in a later analysis, and the HLA associations seemed to be driven largely by CMV exposure. Correlated functional status among segregating V segments might reflect linkage disequilibrium, but an unknown experimental factor could not be ruled out. The classifier was reported to diagnose cytomegalovirus status with high specificity and sensitivity in both the original and validation cohorts. This cohort had only TCR beta chains sequenced, and the lack of alpha or paired-chain data limited which features could be detected.

The origin of this receptor is a male donor in good health and CMV-seronegative. The source material was PBMCs. The sequence links TRBV25-1 to TRBJ2-1, and TRBD1 aligns with 7 junction nucleotides. This receptor has the CDR3 CASSETTGDTDEQFF. The nucleotides are TGTGCCAGCAGTGAAACAACAGGGGATACGGATGAGCAGTTCTTC.